The clone carrying this T cell receptor (beta chain) is a singleton in its sample. Its target is not known. Sequencing used immunoSEQ multiplex PCR; TCRdb keeps in-frame clones, though not all of them. The sample has roughly 160,000 clones; roughly nine tenths are singletons. The V end lost 7 bases, the J end lost 6 bases, and 10 bases lay between the germline ends. CDR3 length: 11 residues. Germline V gene lookup returns CDR1 SQVTM and CDR2 ANQGSEA. This sample is drawn from a study of T cell responses to AZD1222 COVID-19 vaccine. The study, taken as a whole, reports: Clonal diversity was possibly underestimated, and the donors were mostly white British, with more females. Researchers report vaccine-associated CD4 TCRs spanning spike, with dominance at 160-218 and 743-854.

This specimen was peripheral blood, taken on day 0 of AZD1222 vaccination. The TCR originated in an adult in good health. This chain joins TRBV29-1 and TRBJ2-4; D remains ambiguous. DNA of the CDR3: TGCAGCGCTGCGTTAGGAAACATTCAGTACTTC. It encodes CSAALGNIQYF.